This T cell receptor beta chain was sequenced for a study of cytomegalovirus exposure and HLA in healthy donors. Study-level background: The use of the same platform for the 95 to 150 validation repertoires and the 666 first-cohort repertoires was reported by a later analysis. Study outcomes and limitations: A few chains tied to CMV proved CMV antigen-specific in vitro. Whilst most TCR sequences proved rare, a subset of public TCRs occurred across many donors. Reports indicated that the classifier achieved high specificity and sensitivity in diagnosing cytomegalovirus status.

As for this clone: Its antigen is still unknown.

Libraries were prepared by immunoSEQ multiplex PCR; TCRdb keeps only in-frame clonotypes and omits some of them. Among fewer than 55,000 clones listed, about 90% were seen once. V shed 0 bases and J shed 0 bases, with 4 bases lying between them. The length of the CDR3 is 15 residues. Germline values: CDR1 SGHRS, CDR2 YFSETQ. The sequencing input was PBMCs. The TCR sequence derives from a man in his late teens or twenties in good health and CMV-seronegative. This chain uses TRBV5-1 with TRBJ2-6; no firm D call. CDR3 nucleotides: TGCGCCAGCAGCTTGGGAGGCTCTGGGGCCAACGTCCTGACTTTC. Its protein is CASSLGGSGANVLTF.